This T cell receptor beta chain is drawn from a study of blood T cell repertoires in COVID-19. Study context: In each case, the material was cDNA or gDNA derived from T cells, B-cell-depleted T cells, or PBMCs.

Only in-frame clones appear in the TCRdb table, and some are missing; sequencing was by immunoSEQ multiplex PCR. The data show a few hundred thousand clones, around 89% seen once. The CDR3 has 16 residues. V was clipped by 0 bases and J by 8 bases; unmatched bases: 10. From germline, CDR1 is LNHNV and CDR2 YYDKDF (reference sequence). The rearrangement uses TRBV15 and TRBJ2-1; the match to TRBD2 covers 7 bases. Sequencing was done on a sample of PBMCs or T cells enriched from blood (not recorded which). This TCR was sampled from a woman aged 18-30 years with acute COVID-19. The CDR3 DNA reads TGTGCCACCAGCAGAGATGAGCGGGGATTTCGAGATGAGCAGTTCTTC. Translation: CATSRDERGFRDEQFF.